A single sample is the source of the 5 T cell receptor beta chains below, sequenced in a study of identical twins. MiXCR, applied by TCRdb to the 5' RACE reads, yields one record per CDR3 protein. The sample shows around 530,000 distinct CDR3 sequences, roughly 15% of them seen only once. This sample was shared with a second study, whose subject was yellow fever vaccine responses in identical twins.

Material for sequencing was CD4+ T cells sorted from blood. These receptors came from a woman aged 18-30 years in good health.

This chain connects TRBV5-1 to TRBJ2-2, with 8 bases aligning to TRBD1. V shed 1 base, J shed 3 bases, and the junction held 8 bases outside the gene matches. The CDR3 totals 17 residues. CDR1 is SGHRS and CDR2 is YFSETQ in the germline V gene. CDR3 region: CASSLPPGGLDTGELFF. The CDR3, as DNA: TGCGCCAGCAGCTTGCCCCCAGGGGGCTTGGACACCGGGGAGCTGTTTTTT.

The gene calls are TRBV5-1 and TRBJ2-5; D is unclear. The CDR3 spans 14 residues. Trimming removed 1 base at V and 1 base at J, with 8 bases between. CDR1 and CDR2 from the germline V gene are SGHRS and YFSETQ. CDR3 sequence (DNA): TGCGCCAGCAGCTTGTCTCGCAGCCAAGAGACCCAGTACTTC. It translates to CASSLSRSQETQYF.

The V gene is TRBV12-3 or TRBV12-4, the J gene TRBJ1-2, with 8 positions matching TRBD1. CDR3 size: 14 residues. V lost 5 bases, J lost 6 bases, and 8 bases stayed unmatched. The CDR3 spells CASSPGQASNGYTF. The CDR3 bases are TGTGCCAGCAGTCCGGGACAGGCTTCGAATGGCTACACCTTC.

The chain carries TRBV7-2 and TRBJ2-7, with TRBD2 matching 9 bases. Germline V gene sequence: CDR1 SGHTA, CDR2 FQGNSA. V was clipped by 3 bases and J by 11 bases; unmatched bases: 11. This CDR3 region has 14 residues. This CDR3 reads CASSFTGIEREEYF. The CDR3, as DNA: TGTGCCAGCAGCTTCACGGGCATCGAGCGGGAGGAGTACTTC.

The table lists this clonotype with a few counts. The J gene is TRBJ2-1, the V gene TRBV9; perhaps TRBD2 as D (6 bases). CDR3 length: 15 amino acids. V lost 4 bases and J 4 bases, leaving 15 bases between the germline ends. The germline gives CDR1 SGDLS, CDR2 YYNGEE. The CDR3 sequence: CASSPLTGAYNEQFF. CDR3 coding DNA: TGTGCCAGCAGCCCCCTAACGGGAGCATACAATGAGCAGTTCTTC.